The 29 T cell receptor beta chains below were found in one sample sequenced in a study of glioma-infiltrating T cells after dendritic cell vaccination. The time point here: after dendritic cell vaccination, including at tumor progression/relapse. Only in-frame clones appear in the TCRdb table, and some are missing; sequencing was by immunoSEQ multiplex PCR. The data show roughly 85,000 clones, 85% seen once. Here the sequenced sample was blood, taken after dendritic cell vaccination. These receptors all come from a human donor with glioblastoma.

This chain connects TRBV27 to TRBJ1-2; 8 bases fit TRBD1. CDR3 size: 13 residues. CDR1 is MNHEY, CDR2 SMNVEV, per germline (reference sequence). J lost 6 bases, V lost 5 bases, and 5 bases had no gene match. CDR3 amino acids: CASSPSGGNGYTF. CDR3 DNA sequence: TGTGCCAGCAGTCCTTCAGGGGGCAATGGCTACACCTTC.

The sample holds one count of this clone. The rearrangement uses TRBV6-4 and TRBJ1-1; no clear D gene. The CDR3 is 13 amino acids. Between the trimmed V and J ends, which lost 7 bases and 3 bases, there was a span of 12 bases. Germline loops: CDR1 MRHNA, CDR2 SNTAGT. The CDR3 nucleotides are TGTGCCAGCAATTCAAAACGGGACACTGAAGCTTTCTTT. It translates to CASNSKRDTEAFF.

This clone was seen a single time. The chain joins TRBV5-1 to TRBJ2-3; 10 bases map to TRBD1. Germline values: CDR1 SGHRS, CDR2 YFSETQ. After removal of 3 bases from V and 1 base from J, the junction contained 8 bases not matched to a gene. The CDR3 covers 17 residues. The CDR3 reads CASSSQTGGRGTDTQYF. CDR3 nucleotide sequence: TGCGCCAGCAGCTCGCAGACAGGGGGCAGGGGCACAGATACGCAGTATTTT.

The rearrangement uses TRBV5-6 and TRBJ2-7; 11 nucleotides line up with TRBD2. V was clipped by 4 bases and J by 7 bases; unmatched bases: 7. The germline gives CDR1 SGHDT, CDR2 YYEEEE. This CDR3 spans 14 amino acids. CDR3 sequence: CASSIAGGPGEQYF. In DNA, the CDR3 is TGTGCCAGCAGCATAGCGGGAGGGCCGGGGGAGCAGTACTTC.

The chain is built from TRBV4-3 and TRBJ2-7; D not certain. The germline V gene encodes CDR1 LGHNA and CDR2 YSLEER. V was cut by 4 bases and J by 1 base, with 11 bases left in between. The CDR3 has 14 residues. The CDR3 sequence: CASSPLVGSYEQYF. In nucleotides, the CDR3 is TGCGCCAGCAGCCCCCTAGTCGGGTCCTACGAGCAGTACTTC.

The chain has TRBV7-8 and TRBJ2-1; a weak D match, TRBD2 (6 bases). Trimming shortened V by 5 bases and J by 6 bases, and 11 bases separated the two germline ends. This CDR3 is built from 13 residues. CDR1 and CDR2 from the germline V gene are SGHVS and FQNEAQ. CDR3 sequence reads: CASSLGTVNEQFF. The CDR3, as DNA: TGTGCCAGCAGCCTCGGGACTGTCAATGAGCAGTTCTTC.

J is TRBJ2-3 and V is TRBV7-8; unclear D gene. V lost 2 bases and J lost 0, with 6 bases in between. The length of the CDR3 is 14 residues. Germline lookup yields CDR1 SGHVS and CDR2 FQNEAQ. The CDR3 sequence is CASSLSWSTDTQYF. The DNA of the CDR3 is TGTGCCAGCAGCTTAAGCTGGAGCACAGATACGCAGTATTTT.

The J gene is TRBJ1-2, the V gene TRBV29-1; 8 nucleotides match TRBD1. CDR1 is SQVTM, CDR2 ANQGSEA, per germline. The CDR3 covers 17 residues. V lost 4 bases and J lost 5; bases outside the gene matches: 18. CDR3 loop: CSVVPRTGNRRGYGYTF. In DNA form, the CDR3 reads TGCAGCGTTGTCCCCAGGACAGGGAACCGGCGAGGATATGGCTACACCTTC.

The rearrangement links TRBV11-2 to TRBJ2-3, with D possibly TRBD2 on 5 matching bases. V gave up 4 bases and J gave up 2 bases, with 22 bases separating them. CDR3 size: 18 residues. The germline CDR1 and CDR2 sequences are SGHAT and FQNNGV. The CDR3 region is CASSSKPVASPLTDTQYF. As DNA, the CDR3 is TGTGCCAGCAGCTCTAAGCCCGTAGCGTCTCCCCTCACAGATACGCAGTATTTT.

J is TRBJ2-1 and V is TRBV9; D is perhaps TRBD2 (6 bases). The V gene lost 4 bases and the J gene lost 12 bases, with 14 bases spanning the gap. The germline CDR1 and CDR2 sequences are SGDLS and YYNGEE. The CDR3 is made up of 12 amino acids. CDR3 protein: CASSRIDGGQFF. CDR3 in DNA: TGTGCCAGCAGCAGGATCGACGGGGGGCAGTTCTTC. The entire variable domain, with the rest obtained from reference TRBV9 and TRBJ2-1, is as follows: DSGVTQTPKHLITATGQRVTLRCSPRSGDLSVYWYQQSLDQGLQFLIQYYNGEERAKGNILERFSAQQFPDLHSELNLSSLELGDSALYFCASSRIDGGQFFGPGTRLTVL.

CDR3 region: CASRPMLATQRTEAFF. The CDR3 nucleotides are TGTGCCAGCAGACCAATGTTAGCTACACAACGCACTGAAGCTTTCTTT. The V gene is TRBV21-1, the J gene TRBJ1-1. TRBV21-1 is flagged as a pseudogene. The CDR3 runs 16 residues.

The genes are TRBV14 and TRBJ1-3; no clear D. Trimming pared 4 bases from V and 0 bases from J, leaving 16 bases between. The germline CDR1 and CDR2 sequences are SGHDN and FVKESK. The CDR3 consists of 17 residues. The CDR3 reads CASSPLSGLLSGNTIYF. The CDR3 DNA sequence: TGTGCCAGCAGCCCGCTTTCTGGCCTTCTCTCTGGAAACACCATATATTTT.

This sequence joins TRBV7-3 and TRBJ2-1, with D perhaps matching TRBD2 (6 bases). The germline V gene encodes CDR1 SGHTA and CDR2 FQGTGA. Trimming pared 2 bases from V and 0 bases from J, leaving 11 bases between. This CDR3 contains 16 residues. Here the CDR3 reads CASSLRAGSSYNEQFF. The DNA of the CDR3 is TGTGCCAGCAGCTTACGGGCGGGAAGCTCCTACAATGAGCAGTTCTTC.

This clone was picked up a small number of times. The genes are TRBV27 and TRBJ2-3; D perhaps matches TRBD1 (6 bases). This CDR3 spans 14 amino acids. V lost 5 bases and J lost 3, with 12 bases in between. CDR1 and CDR2 (germline): MNHEY, SMNVEV (reference sequence). The CDR3 DNA reads TGTGCCAGCAGTAGGGGGAGAGGTACAGATACGCAGTATTTT. This encodes CASSRGRGTDTQYF.

This chain connects TRBV7-6 to TRBJ2-1; 7 bases map to TRBD2. Per germline, CDR1 SGHVS and CDR2 FNYEAQ. The CDR3 runs 16 residues. V dropped 5 bases and J dropped 4; count of bases not matched to a gene: 11. The CDR3 loop reads CASSPPGLAEYNEQFF. Here the CDR3 DNA reads TGTGCCAGCAGCCCCCCCGGTCTAGCGGAATACAATGAGCAGTTCTTC.

The V gene is TRBV5-1, the J gene TRBJ2-5; D is possibly TRBD1 (5 bases). Trimming stripped 4 bases from V and 3 bases from J, with 10 bases between. CDR1 and CDR2 (germline): SGHRS, YFSETQ. The CDR3 spans 13 residues. CDR3 in amino acids: CASSLDREETQYF. The DNA of the CDR3 is TGCGCCAGCAGCCTCGACAGAGAAGAGACCCAGTACTTC.

The chain combines TRBV19 with TRBJ2-7; TRBD2 agrees at 11 bases. The junction had 9 bases not matched to a gene; V was cut back by 5 bases and J by 3 bases. The CDR3 has 16 amino acids. Germline loops: CDR1 LNHDA, CDR2 SQIVND (reference sequence). The chain's CDR3 is CASSEGTGTSGYEQYF. As DNA, the CDR3 is TGTGCCAGTAGTGAGGGGACCGGGACTAGCGGCTACGAGCAGTACTTC.

The chain combines TRBV7-3 with TRBJ2-1; D possibly corresponds to TRBD2 (6 bases). Looked up from germline, CDR1 is SGHTA and CDR2 is FQGTGA. CDR3 length equals 15 residues. V dropped 0 bases and J dropped 9 bases, with 15 bases sitting between them. The CDR3 region has the DNA TGTGCCAGCAGCTTAACGTGGGGCTCAGCGGGTGAGCAGTTCTTC. It encodes CASSLTWGSAGEQFF.

The genes are TRBV15 and TRBJ2-1, with TRBD2 as a possible D gene (6 bases). The V end was cut by 5 bases, the J end by 5 bases, with 19 bases between. The CDR3 spans 16 residues. Germline loops: CDR1 LNHNV, CDR2 YYDKDF (reference sequence). The CDR3 loop is CATSAQVAEPNNEQFF. CDR3 in DNA: TGTGCCACCAGCGCCCAAGTAGCGGAGCCGAACAATGAGCAGTTCTTC.

The V call is TRBV15, the J call TRBJ2-7; TRBD2 matches at 11 bases. V shed 4 bases and J 2 bases; nucleotides not matched to a gene: 7. Germline V gives CDR1 LNHNV, CDR2 YYDKDF (reference sequence). The CDR3 is 16 amino acids. CDR3 loop: CATSKPSGGNTYEQYF. In DNA, the CDR3 is TGTGCCACCAGCAAGCCTAGCGGGGGGAACACCTACGAGCAGTACTTC.

This clone is a singleton in its sample. V and J are TRBV7-3 and TRBJ2-3; 9 positions match TRBD2. The CDR3 has 15 amino acids. V lost 3 bases and J lost 6; bases outside the gene matches: 7. From germline, CDR1 is SGHTA and CDR2 FQGTGA. CDR3 sequence: CASSFSGTSLDTQYF. As DNA, the CDR3 is TGTGCCAGCAGCTTCTCCGGGACTAGCTTGGATACGCAGTATTTT. The whole variable domain, filled in from reference TRBV7-3 and TRBJ2-3, reads GAGVSQTPSNKVTEKGKYVELRCDPISGHTALYWYRQSLGQGPEFLIYFQGTGAADDSGLPNDRFFAVRPEGSVSTLKIQRTERGDSAVYLCASSFSGTSLDTQYFGPGTRLTVL.

This clone was seen only once. This chain connects TRBV12-5 to TRBJ1-2; 8 nucleotides align to TRBD1. V lost 5 bases, J lost 2 bases, and 4 bases stayed unmatched. The CDR3 spans 14 residues. Germline V gene data show CDR1 as LGHNT and CDR2 as FRNRAP. CDR3 sequence (DNA): TGTGCTAGTGGTCCACGACAGGGGAACTATGGCTACACCTTC. Translation gives CASGPRQGNYGYTF.

This sequence joins TRBV28 and TRBJ1-2, with 7 bases identical to TRBD1. The CDR3 consists of 13 residues. Germline trimming cut 8 bases from V and 2 bases from J; bases unmatched to any gene: 5. Looked up from germline, CDR1 is MDHEN and CDR2 is SYDVKM. CDR3 region: CASVAQGNYGYTF. In nucleotides, the CDR3 is TGTGCCAGCGTGGCACAGGGGAACTATGGCTACACCTTC.

This clone was picked up a small number of times. The chain has TRBV14 and TRBJ1-3; D remains unclear. This CDR3 is built from 17 residues. Trimming took 4 bases from V and 5 from J, leaving 21 bases between them. Germline lookup yields CDR1 SGHDN and CDR2 FVKESK. The CDR3 loop reads CASSPWRRVSTRNTIYF. The CDR3 DNA reads as TGTGCCAGCAGCCCCTGGCGGAGGGTGTCAACTAGAAACACCATATATTTT.

The V call is TRBV27, the J call TRBJ2-7; 9 bases line up with TRBD2. V gave up 4 bases and J gave up 1 base; unmatched junction bases: 14. Germline lookup yields CDR1 MNHEY and CDR2 SMNVEV (reference sequence). The CDR3 has 18 amino acids. The CDR3 region is CASSWAERYSGSSYEQYF. The CDR3 nucleotides read TGTGCCAGCAGTTGGGCCGAACGGTATAGCGGGAGTTCCTACGAGCAGTACTTC.

This clone was picked up a small number of times. This chain links TRBV6-4 with TRBJ1-6, with TRBD1 matching 8 bases. V lost 4 bases to trimming and J lost 10 bases; unmatched junction nucleotides: 3. Germline CDR1 MRHNA, CDR2 SNTAGT. CDR3 length: 13 amino acids. CDR3: CASSVQGGSPLHF. CDR3 bases: TGTGCCAGCAGTGTACAGGGGGGATCACCCCTCCACTTT.

This clone was detected once. The rearrangement links TRBV28 to TRBJ2-7, with TRBD1 matching over 8 bases. The CDR3 length is 16 residues. V shed 3 bases, J shed 6 bases, and the junction held 13 bases outside the gene matches. CDR1 is MDHEN, CDR2 SYDVKM, per germline. The CDR3 protein is CASSFLPGQAVREQYF. The CDR3 DNA is TGTGCCAGCAGTTTCCTTCCGGGACAGGCGGTTCGCGAGCAGTACTTC.

The chain joins TRBV25-1 to TRBJ2-1; D perhaps matches TRBD1 (6 bases). V lost 1 base, J lost 6 bases, and 13 bases lay in between. This CDR3 is built from 15 residues. CDR1 is MGHDK, CDR2 SYGVNS, per germline. CDR3 DNA sequence: TGTGCCAGCAGTGAATCGGACCAGGGGCGCAATGAGCAGTTCTTC. Encoded protein: CASSESDQGRNEQFF.

This clone is a singleton in its sample. The chain uses TRBV5-1 and TRBJ2-1; 8 bases map to TRBD1. Looked up from germline, CDR1 is SGHRS and CDR2 is YFSETQ. The CDR3 spans 14 residues. With 0 bases clipped from V and 8 bases from J, the junction kept 4 bases outside the gene matches. CDR3 in DNA: TGCGCCAGCAGCTTGGGACAGGGGATTTATGAGCAGTTCTTC. This encodes CASSLGQGIYEQFF.